Ten or more counts support the clone carrying this T cell receptor (beta chain). For TCR beta, libraries came from iRepertoire HTBI primers and Arm-PCR of CDR3 regions. MiXCR, run by TCRdb on the multiplex PCR reads, gives a single entry per CDR3 protein. The table lists roughly 380,000 distinct CDR3 sequences, 16% of them singletons. The source of the sample is a study of regulatory T cells in long-lasting Graves disease. Study-level information: Graves' patients, diagnosed recently, had received antithyroid drugs under 3 months.

This sample's time point: newly diagnosed GD, antithyroid drugs for less than 3 months. Preparation of the TCR library used RNA extracted from PBMCs. Germline CDR1 SNHLY, CDR2 FYNNEI. Trimming left V 3 bases short and J 0 bases short, with 9 bases between. The CDR3 extends over 15 amino acids. The same data also went into a second study, on T cells in Graves' hyperthyroidism and ophthalmopathy.

The starting material was peripheral blood mononuclear cells (PBMCs), obtained at new diagnosis, from a patient treated with antithyroid drugs. This TCR derives from a man in his forties or fifties with Graves disease. The V and J genes are TRBV2 and TRBJ2-1; D is uncertain. This CDR3 is CASSDLPSSYNEQFF. DNA for the CDR3: TGTGCCAGCAGTGATCTCCCGAGCTCCTACAATGAGCAGTTCTTC. Together with reference TRBV2 and TRBJ2-1, the CDR3 gives the full variable domain: EPEVTQTPSHQVTQMGQEVILRCVPISNHLYFYWYRQILGQKVEFLVSFYNNEISEKSEIFDDQFSVERPDGSNFTLKIRSTKLEDSAMYFCASSDLPSSYNEQFFGPGTRLTVL.